The clone carrying this T cell receptor (beta chain) was observed many times. Its antigen is not known. TCRdb fed the 5' RACE reads into MiXCR, producing one record per CDR3 protein. The profile covers approximately 690,000 distinct CDR3 sequences, with around 6% appearing a single time and 1.5% to 2% taken by the ten largest. Trimming stripped 2 bases from V and 1 base from J, with 4 bases between. This CDR3 spans 12 amino acids. Germline CDR1 and CDR2: SGHKS and YYEKEE (reference sequence). The source of the sample is a study of identical twins. Study outcomes and limitations: With beta out-of-frame sequences, excess sharing by twins was weaker. Out-of-frame alpha sequences shared by twins showed excess low generation probability. Part of the zero-insertion signal could reflect confounding by invariant MAIT and iNKT cells.

V usage is TRBV5-5 and J usage is TRBJ2-7; no firm D call. The specimen sequenced was naive T cells sorted from blood. This TCR derives from a young man in good health. This chain's CDR3 is CASSLLSYEQYV. CDR3 DNA: TGTGCCAGCAGCTTACTATCCTACGAGCAGTACGTC.